This record covers a single TCR beta chain. This receptor's antigen is unknown. No much larger clonotype is one base removed from it; base qualities were not supplied. One collaborating source in Seattle enrolled patients during active infection and followed them longitudinally through the course of disease. Each collaborating institution followed its own protocols to collect whole blood in K2EDTA tubes. Collaborator samples were shipped for TCRbeta analysis as frozen whole blood, isolated PBMCs, or DNA extracted from either sample type. The germline V gene supplies CDR1 SGHVS and CDR2 FNYEAQ. There are 16 amino acids in the CDR3, from cysteine to phenylalanine inclusive. Here the CDR3 DNA is all that survives: 48 bases in frame from base 1. Between the V and J ends, shortened by 0 bases and 2 bases respectively, the junction contains 8 bases. These data are taken from a study of blood T cell repertoires in COVID-19 (dated by TCRdb to 2018 to 2021). Concerning the study at large: Samples covering the acute and convalescent phases of COVID-19 were provided by collaborators in the United States, Italy and Spain. Where available, HLA class I and class II types were taken from metadata supplied by the sample provider and were not determined by assay-based typing. Samples were obtained from the ongoing ImmuneRACE study (first 160 participants) and from over 1,000 subjects provided by 6 global collaborators. Deeply sampled blood TCRbeta repertoires from subjects exposed to, actively infected with, or recovered from COVID-19 were included in the dataset. The repertoires were released in a freely available public database intended as a resource for research on the immune response to SARS-CoV-2. Nearly every sample came with metadata listing a de-identified subject ID, COVID-19 status, age in years and sex. The material from the prospective study consisted of cDNA or gDNA derived from T cells, B-cell-depleted T cells, or PBMCs.

TCRbeta CDR3 regions were amplified from genomic DNA using the immunoSEQ Assay, a bias-controlled multiplex PCR. In the source study's methods: Within the assay, amplification of reference gene primers was used to estimate how many nucleated cells each sample contained. To quantify the absolute abundance of each unique TCRbeta CDR3 rearrangement, sequence reads were collapsed and filtered. For each sample, productive Simpson clonality was calculated by taking the square root of Simpson's diversity index across productive rearrangements. Imported from immuneACCESS, the table was reduced by TCRdb to in-frame sequences with V and J called. These copies leave out some clones; in studies compared against another copy, an unresolved V gene accounts for under half, and the cause of the remainder is not known. For V, J and clone size, that table is used; D and trimming come from the DNA. Here the sample has 250,000 to 350,000 clones; 75% to 95% occur a single time. The ten top clones hold 6% to 7% of the sample.

Here is what the overall study found, with its caveats: The amount of clinical and demographic metadata varied by source and participant and was provided uncurated.

This receptor chain uses TRBV7-6 and TRBJ2-6; the best D guess is TRBD1, with 5 bases matching. Material: peripheral blood. The sequence came from a woman aged 30 to 39 with COVID-19, enrolled during active disease. The CDR3 is CASSLASGTGANVLTF. The DNA sequence is as follows: TGTGCCAGCAGCTTAGCCTCAGGGACTGGGGCCAACGTCCTGACTTTC.